There are many counts of the clone carrying this T cell receptor beta chain. Its antigen is not known. Germline and junction disagree at one end, which may indicate a read error. The data derive from a study of T-cell reconstitution after alpha-beta-depleted transplantation in children. Study-wide results and limits: Alpha-beta T cells about two months after transplant reportedly derived from several hundred expanded graft clones.

Unique molecular identifiers were used to barcode this TCRbeta library. MiXCR, run by TCRdb on the PCR reads, gives a single entry per CDR3 protein. The sample holds over 200,000 distinct CDR3 sequences, about a tenth seen once. Germline V gives CDR1 MNHEY, CDR2 SVGAGI. This CDR3 has 15 residues. This chain joins TRBV6-5 and TRBJ2-7, with D possibly being TRBD1 (5 bases). The source is a child less than two years old with acute myeloid leukemia, due to receive a stem cell transplant. Here the sequenced sample was PBMCs, taken before TCRalphabeta/CD19-depleted stem cell transplant. The DNA of the CDR3 is TGTGCCAGCAGTGACTCCGGGCAGGGATCCTACGAGCAGTACTTC. Its protein is CASSDSGQGSYEQYF.